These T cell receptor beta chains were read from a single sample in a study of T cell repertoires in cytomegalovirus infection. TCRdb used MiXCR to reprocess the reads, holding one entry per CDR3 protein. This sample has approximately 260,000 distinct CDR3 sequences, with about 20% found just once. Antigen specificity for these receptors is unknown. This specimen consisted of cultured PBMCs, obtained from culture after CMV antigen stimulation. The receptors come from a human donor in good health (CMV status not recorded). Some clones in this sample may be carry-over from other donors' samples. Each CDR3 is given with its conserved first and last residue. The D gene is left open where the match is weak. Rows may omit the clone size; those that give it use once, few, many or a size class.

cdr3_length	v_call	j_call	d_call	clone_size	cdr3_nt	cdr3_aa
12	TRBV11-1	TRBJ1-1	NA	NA	TGTGCCAGCAGCTCGGTCTACACTGAAGCTTTCTTT	CASSSVYTEAFF
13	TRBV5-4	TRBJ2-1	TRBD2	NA	TGTGCCAGCAGCTCTAGCGGGGACAATGAGCAGTTCTTC	CASSSSGDNEQFF
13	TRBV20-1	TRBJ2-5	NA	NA	TGCAGTGCTAGTTTCGGGGTTGGGGAGACCCAGTACTTC	CSASFGVGETQYF
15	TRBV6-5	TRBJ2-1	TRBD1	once	TGTGCCAGCAGCTCAACAGGGGGCGCCTACAATGAGCAGTTCTTC	CASSSTGGAYNEQFF
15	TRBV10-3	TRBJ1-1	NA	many	TGTGCCATCAGTGAGCGAGGGGCGGCGAACACTGAAGCTTTCTTT	CAISERGAANTEAFF
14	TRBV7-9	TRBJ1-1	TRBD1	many	TGTGCCGCCACCCCGGGACAGGGGAACACTGAAGCTTTCTTT	CAATPGQGNTEAFF
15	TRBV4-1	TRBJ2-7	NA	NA	TGCGCCAGCAGCCAACCTAACGGAGGGCGAAGCGAGCAGTACTTC	CASSQPNGGRSEQYF
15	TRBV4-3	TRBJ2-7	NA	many	TGCGCCAGCAGCCAAGAGCGGTGGCTTTCCTACGAGCAGTACTTC	CASSQERWLSYEQYF
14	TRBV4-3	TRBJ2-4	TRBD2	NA	TGCGCCAGCAGCCAAGTAGCGGGAGGAAACATTCAGTACTTC	CASSQVAGGNIQYF
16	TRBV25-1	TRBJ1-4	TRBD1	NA	TGTGCCAGCAGTGACTCTAGGGGGCCAACTAATGAAAAACTGTTTTTT	CASSDSRGPTNEKLFF
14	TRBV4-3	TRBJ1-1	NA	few	TGCGCCAGCAGCCAAGAGGGGGCGGGCACTGAAGCTTTCTTT	CASSQEGAGTEAFF
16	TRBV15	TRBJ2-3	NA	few	TGTGCCACCAGTAAGATGACTAGTCCGATCACAGATACGCAGTATTTT	CATSKMTSPITDTQYF
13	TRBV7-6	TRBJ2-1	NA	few	TGTGCCAGCACAACTAGCTCCTACAATGAGCAGTTCTTC	CASTTSSYNEQFF
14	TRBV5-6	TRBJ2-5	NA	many	TGTGCCAGCAGCCCGACCGGGGCCGGAGAGACCCAGTACTTC	CASSPTGAGETQYF
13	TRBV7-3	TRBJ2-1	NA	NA	TGTGCCAGCAGCTCCCCAGGAGACAATGAGCAGTTCTTC	CASSSPGDNEQFF
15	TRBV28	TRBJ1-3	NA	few	TGTGCCAGCAGTTTACAGGCGAACAGTGGAAACACCATATATTTT	CASSLQANSGNTIYF
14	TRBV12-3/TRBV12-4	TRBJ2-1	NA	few	TGTGCCAGCAGTTTAGGTCAGGGGATGCATGAGCAGTTCTTC	CASSLGQGMHEQFF
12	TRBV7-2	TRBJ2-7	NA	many	TGTGCCAGCAGCTTAGACGTCTCACAGCAGTACTTC	CASSLDVSQQYF
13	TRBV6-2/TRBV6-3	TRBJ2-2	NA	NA	TGTGCCAGCAGTCGGAAATACACCGGGGAGCTGTTTTTT	CASSRKYTGELFF
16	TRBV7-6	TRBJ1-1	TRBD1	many	TGTGCCAGCAGCTTAACAGGGGGCCTCTCGAACACTGAAGCTTTCTTT	CASSLTGGLSNTEAFF
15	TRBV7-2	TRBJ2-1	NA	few	TGTGCCAGCAGCTTAGACGTGGGGTCCACGAATGAGCAGTTCTTC	CASSLDVGSTNEQFF
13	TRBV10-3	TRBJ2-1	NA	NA	TGTGCCATCAGTGGGTGGGGAAATAGTGAGCAGTTCTTC	CAISGWGNSEQFF
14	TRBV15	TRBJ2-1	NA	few	TGTGCCACCAGCAGAGATCAGACTTCGAATGAGCAGTTCTTC	CATSRDQTSNEQFF
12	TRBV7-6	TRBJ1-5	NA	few	TGTGCCAGCAGCGCCTACAATCAGCCCCAGCATTTT	CASSAYNQPQHF
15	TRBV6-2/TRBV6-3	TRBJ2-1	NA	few	TGTGCCAGCAGCCCCGGGGTGAGCTCCTACAATGAGCAGTTCTTC	CASSPGVSSYNEQFF
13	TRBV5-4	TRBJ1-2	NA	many	TGTGCCAGCAGCTTGGGGGCCCAGACCCAAGACACCTTC	CASSLGAQTQDTF
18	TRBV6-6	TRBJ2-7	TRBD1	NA	TGTGCCAGCAGTTACGACGGGACAGGGGGTCCCGTCGACTACGAGCAGTACTTC	CASSYDGTGGPVDYEQYF
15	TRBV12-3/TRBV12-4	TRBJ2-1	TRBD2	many	TGTGCCAGCGGGCCTAGCGGGTTCACCTACAATGAGCAGTTCTTC	CASGPSGFTYNEQFF
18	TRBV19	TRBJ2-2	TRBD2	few	TGTGCCAGTAATGTTGGACTAGCGGGATACGTGGAGACCGGGGAGCTGTTTTTT	CASNVGLAGYVETGELFF
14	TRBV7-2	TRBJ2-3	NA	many	TGTGCCAGCAGCGCCATGAGACCGGGAGATACGCAGTATTTT	CASSAMRPGDTQYF
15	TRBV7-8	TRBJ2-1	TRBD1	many	TGTGCCAGCGGCTGGACAGGCCCAAACTACAATGAGCAGTTCTTC	CASGWTGPNYNEQFF
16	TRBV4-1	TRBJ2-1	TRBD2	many	TGCGCCAGCAGCGCGCAGGGAGCGGGGCAGGGCAATGAGCAGTTCTTC	CASSAQGAGQGNEQFF
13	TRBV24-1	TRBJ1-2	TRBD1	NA	TGTGCCACCAGCAGGGACAGAACCTATGGCTACACCTTC	CATSRDRTYGYTF
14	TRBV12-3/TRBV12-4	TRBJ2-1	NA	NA	TGTGCCAGCGGGACAAGGGGCAACTACAATGAGCAGTTCTTC	CASGTRGNYNEQFF
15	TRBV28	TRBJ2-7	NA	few	TGTGCCAGCACATCAGTGCGGAGGCTCTCCTACGAGCAGTACTTC	CASTSVRRLSYEQYF
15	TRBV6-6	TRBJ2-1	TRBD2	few	TGTGCCAGCAGACCGGGGAGCGGGGGTAGAAATGAGCAGTTCTTC	CASRPGSGGRNEQFF
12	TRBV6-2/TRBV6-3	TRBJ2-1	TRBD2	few	TGTGCCAGCAGTCCGACTAGCCGCGAGCAGTTCTTC	CASSPTSREQFF
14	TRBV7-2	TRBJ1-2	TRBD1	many	TGTGCCAGCAGCTTTCAGGGGGCGACCTATGGCTACACCTTC	CASSFQGATYGYTF
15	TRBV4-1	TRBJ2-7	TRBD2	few	TGCGCCAGCAGCCAAGCCCGGGACTACTCCTACGAGCAGTACTTC	CASSQARDYSYEQYF
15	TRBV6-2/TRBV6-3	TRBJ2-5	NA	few	TGTGCCAGCAGCCAGACCCGGGACATTGCGTGGACCCAGTACTTC	CASSQTRDIAWTQYF
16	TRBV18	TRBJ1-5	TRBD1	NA	TGTGCCAGCTCACCACGGGGGACAGGGGGCCGTCAGCCCCAGCATTTT	CASSPRGTGGRQPQHF
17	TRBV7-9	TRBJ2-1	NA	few	TGTGCCAGCAGCTTTCCGGACAGCCACGCAAGGGACAATGAGCAGTTCTTC	CASSFPDSHARDNEQFF
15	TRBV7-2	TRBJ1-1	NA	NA	TGTGCCAGCAGCTTAATTTCCCGTTCGGGGCTTGAAGCTTTCTTT	CASSLISRSGLEAFF
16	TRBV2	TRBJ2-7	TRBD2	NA	TGTGCCAGCAGTGACGTAGCGGGAGCCTTTTCCTACGAGCAGTACTTC	CASSDVAGAFSYEQYF
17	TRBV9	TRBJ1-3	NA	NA	TGTGCCAGCAGCGTAGCTGTAGGGAGAGGCTCTGGAAACACCATATATTTT	CASSVAVGRGSGNTIYF
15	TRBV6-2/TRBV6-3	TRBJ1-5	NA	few	TGTGCCAGCAGTTACGTAAGCCTGAACAATCAGCCCCAGCATTTT	CASSYVSLNNQPQHF
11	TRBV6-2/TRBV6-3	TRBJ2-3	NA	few	TGTGCCACCTCACAGGGAGATACGCAGTATTTT	CATSQGDTQYF